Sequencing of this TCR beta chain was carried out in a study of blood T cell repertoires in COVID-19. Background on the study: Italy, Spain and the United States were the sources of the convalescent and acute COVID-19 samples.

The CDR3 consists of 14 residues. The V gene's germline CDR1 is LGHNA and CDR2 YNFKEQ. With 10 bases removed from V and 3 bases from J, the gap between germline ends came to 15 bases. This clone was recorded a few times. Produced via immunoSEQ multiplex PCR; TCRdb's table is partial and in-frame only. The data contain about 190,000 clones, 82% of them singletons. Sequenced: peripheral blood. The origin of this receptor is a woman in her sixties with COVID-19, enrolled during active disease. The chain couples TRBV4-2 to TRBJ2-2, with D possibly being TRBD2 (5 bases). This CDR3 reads CATSEVGDTGELFF. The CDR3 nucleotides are TGTGCCACCTCTGAGGTCGGGGACACCGGGGAGCTGTTTTTT.